What follows describes a single T cell receptor beta chain. Locally advanced or metastatic urothelial carcinoma was present in patients. The CDR3 spans 13 residues. Germline-derived CDR1 and CDR2 are SQVTM and ANQGSEA. V was shortened by 0 bases and J by 3 bases, with 6 bases between the two germline ends. This sample stems from a study of PD-L1 blockade in urothelial cancer. Across the study: Males with urothelial cancer arising in the bladder constituted most of the 29 patients. The median count of T cells in tumor samples was around 1,400.

Quantitative assessment of FFPE tumor DNA relied upon amplified housekeeping genes. Generated by immunoSEQ multiplex PCR, the TCRdb table keeps only in-frame clones and is missing some. The sample includes about 36,000 clones, 36% of them seen just once. This clonotype was sampled from a man in his sixties with urothelial cancer. This rearrangement joins TRBV29-1 to TRBJ1-3; D uncertain. Specimen: tumor tissue, collected before atezolizumab (anti-PD-L1) treatment. CDR3 loop: CSVEDPGGNTIYF. CDR3 DNA: TGCAGCGTTGAAGATCCCGGTGGAAACACCATATATTTT.